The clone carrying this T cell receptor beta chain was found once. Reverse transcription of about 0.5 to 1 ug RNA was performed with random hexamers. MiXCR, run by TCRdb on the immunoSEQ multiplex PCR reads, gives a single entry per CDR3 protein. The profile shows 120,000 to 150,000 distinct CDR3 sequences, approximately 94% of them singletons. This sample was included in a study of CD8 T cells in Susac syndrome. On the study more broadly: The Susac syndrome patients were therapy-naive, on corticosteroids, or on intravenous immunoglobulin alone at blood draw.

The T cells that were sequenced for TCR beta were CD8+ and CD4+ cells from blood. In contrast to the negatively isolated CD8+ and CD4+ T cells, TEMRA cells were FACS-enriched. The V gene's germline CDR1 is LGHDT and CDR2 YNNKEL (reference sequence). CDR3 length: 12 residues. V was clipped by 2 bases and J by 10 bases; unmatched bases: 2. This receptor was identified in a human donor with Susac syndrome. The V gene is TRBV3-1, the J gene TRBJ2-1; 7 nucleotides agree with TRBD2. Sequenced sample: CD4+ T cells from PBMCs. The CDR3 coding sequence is TGTGCCAGCAGCCAATCTAGCGGCGAGCAGTTCTTC. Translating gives CASSQSSGEQFF.